One and the same sample provided the 24 T cell receptor beta chains below, sequenced in a study of T and B cells in COVID-19 patients. Multiplex PCR with BIOMED2 TRB-A/B primer pools amplified TRB rearrangements. TCRdb reprocessed the multiplex PCR reads via MiXCR and lists one record per CDR3 protein. The data hold over a thousand distinct CDR3 sequences, with about 29% observed a single time. Blood genomic DNA input for TRB amplification was about 240-500 ng. Sequenced sample: blood. Receptors originate from a human donor with active COVID-19.

Notes on this clonotype: This clone may be a read error of a much larger clone one base away. V gene TRBV20-1 combines with J gene TRBJ2-1, with 7 positions matching TRBD1. CDR3 size: 14 residues. Germline CDR1 is DFQATT and CDR2 is SNEGSKA (reference sequence). V was pared by 5 bases and J by 4 bases, with 8 bases of the junction left unmatched. The CDR3 coding sequence is TGCAGTGCTCTCACCGGGACAGAATACAATGAGCAGTTCTTC. It translates to CSALTGTEYNEQFF.

This clonotype is medium-sized (0.01 to 0.1%). The chain has TRBV12-3 or TRBV12-4 and TRBJ1-5; TRBD1 aligns across 11 bases. The CDR3 covers 16 residues. V shed 1 base, J shed 3 bases, and the junction held 2 bases outside the gene matches. The CDR3 DNA reads as TGTGCCAGCAGTTTAGAGGACAGGGGGCACAATCAGCCCCAGCATTTT. Translated, it gives CASSLEDRGHNQPQHF.

By proportion, this clonotype is medium-sized (0.01 to 0.1%). The genes are TRBV27 and TRBJ1-2; TRBD1 aligns across 9 bases. With V trimmed by 6 bases and J by 6 bases, 8 bases remained unmatched. Germline-derived CDR1 and CDR2 are MNHEY and SMNVEV (reference sequence). This CDR3 comprises 14 residues. The CDR3 protein is CASSLNTGGHGYTF. CDR3 nucleotide sequence: TGTGCCAGCAGCCTAAATACAGGGGGCCATGGCTACACCTTC.

In this sample, this clonotype is large. In DNA, the CDR3 is TGTGCCAGCAGTCCCTACCCGATCACCGGGGAGCTGTTTTTT. It is translated as CASSPYPITGELFF. This chain joins TRBV27 and TRBJ2-2, with D unclear. The germline gives CDR1 MNHEY, CDR2 SMNVEV (reference sequence). The V and J ends lost 5 bases and 4 bases respectively, with 11 bases between them. The CDR3 has 14 amino acids.

The chain employs TRBV5-5 and TRBJ1-6; the match to TRBD1 covers 8 bases. Germline V CDR1 and CDR2: SGHKS, YYEKEE (reference sequence). CDR3 size: 16 residues. The junction had 7 bases not matched to a gene; V was cut back by 0 bases and J by 8 bases. The CDR3 DNA follows: TGTGCCAGCAGCTTGGGGCCAGGGGGCATATATTCACCCCTCCACTTT. As protein: CASSLGPGGIYSPLHF.

This clonotype is large within its sample. The chain links TRBV15 to TRBJ2-1, with 13 positions matching TRBD2. The CDR3 is made up of 18 amino acids. From germline, CDR1 is LNHNV and CDR2 YYDKDF (reference sequence). V dropped 1 base and J dropped 8; count of bases not matched to a gene: 11. The CDR3 region is CATSRALGLAGAYDEQFF. The CDR3, as DNA: TGTGCCACCAGCAGAGCCCTCGGACTAGCGGGAGCGTATGATGAGCAGTTCTTC.

Judged by abundance, this clonotype is medium-sized. V is TRBV4-3 and J is TRBJ2-7, with D possibly matching TRBD2 (7 bases). Germline CDR1 is LGHNA and CDR2 is YSLEER. V gave up 5 bases and J gave up 7 bases, with 21 bases separating them. There are 15 residues in the CDR3. This CDR3 is CASSTWEGGGREQYF. Written as DNA, the CDR3 is TGCGCCAGCAGCACCTGGGAGGGGGGCGGCCGGGAGCAGTACTTC.

This clonotype was seen a handful of times. The gene calls are TRBV2 and TRBJ2-5; D is undetermined. From germline, CDR1 is SNHLY and CDR2 FYNNEI. The germline V and J ends were trimmed by 6 bases and 5 bases, with 16 bases remaining between them. This CDR3 contains 14 residues. The CDR3 DNA sequence: TGTGCCAGCAGAACAACAGAGTCTGGGGAGACCCAGTACTTC. Protein sequence: CASRTTESGETQYF.

This clonotype is categorized as medium-sized. The chain employs TRBV12-3 or TRBV12-4 and TRBJ1-1, with D possibly TRBD1 on 6 matching bases. This CDR3 has 11 residues. Trimming pared 4 bases from V and 11 bases from J, leaving 11 bases between. The CDR3: CASSSTGLAFF. The DNA of the CDR3 is TGTGCCAGCAGTTCCACAGGGTTGGCTTTCTTT.

This clonotype appeared once. The J gene is TRBJ2-3, the V gene TRBV27; D is tentatively TRBD1 or TRBD2 (5 bases each). This CDR3 comprises 15 residues. V dropped 2 bases and J dropped 5 bases, with 14 bases sitting between them. Germline-derived CDR1 and CDR2 are MNHEY and SMNVEV (reference sequence). Here the CDR3 DNA reads TGTGCCAGCAGTTTAGGACGGGCGAGGGGAGATACGCAGTATTTT. Protein: CASSLGRARGDTQYF.

By share, this clonotype ranks as large. The V gene is TRBV30, the J gene TRBJ2-7, with D perhaps matching TRBD1 or TRBD2 (5 bases each). Germline-derived CDR1 and CDR2 are GTSNPN and SVGIG (reference sequence). The CDR3 contains 13 residues. V shed 4 bases and J shed 2 bases, with 12 bases lying between them. The CDR3 loop reads CAWNRDGPYEQYF. The CDR3 region has the DNA TGTGCCTGGAACCGGGACGGACCCTACGAGCAGTACTTC.

The chain employs TRBV19 and TRBJ2-5; TRBD2 aligns across 15 bases. The CDR3 consists of 16 residues. J was trimmed by 4 bases and V by 9 bases; bases with no gene match: 9. Germline values: CDR1 LNHDA, CDR2 SQIVND (reference sequence). CDR3 sequence: CASSPGLAGGRETQYF. The CDR3 nucleotides are TGTGCCAGCAGCCCGGGACTAGCGGGGGGACGAGAGACCCAGTACTTC.

Concerning this clonotype: This could be a read error, since a much larger clone is one nucleotide away. The genes are TRBV7-9 and TRBJ1-1; no definite D call. V dropped 8 bases and J dropped 4 bases, with 11 bases sitting between them. Germline CDR1 is SEHNR and CDR2 is FQNEAQ (reference sequence). This CDR3 has 12 amino acids. The CDR3 sequence is CASQDWGTEAFF. The CDR3 nucleotides are TGTGCCAGCCAGGACTGGGGCACTGAAGCTTTCTTT.

This clonotype is categorized as hyperexpanded. This chain links TRBV19 with TRBJ2-3; D may be TRBD1 or TRBD2 (5 bases each). Trimming took 3 bases from V and 4 from J, leaving 5 bases between them. The CDR3 extends over 12 amino acids. CDR1 is LNHDA and CDR2 is SQIVND in the germline V gene (reference sequence). For the CDR3, the DNA is TGTGCCAGTAGTATGGGACCAGATACGCAGTATTTT. It yields the protein CASSMGPDTQYF.

This clonotype is categorized as medium-sized. The V call is TRBV10-2, the J call TRBJ2-3; 10 bases line up with TRBD2. Per germline, CDR1 WSHSY and CDR2 SAAADI. The CDR3 has 16 residues. The J segment lost 3 bases and the V segment lost 5 bases, leaving 8 bases of the junction unmatched. CDR3 sequence (DNA): TGCGCCAGCAGTTCCTTCGGGACTAGCGTAACAGATACGCAGTATTTT. Its protein is CASSSFGTSVTDTQYF.

The chain uses TRBV29-1 and TRBJ2-2, with unresolved D. Germline values: CDR1 SQVTM, CDR2 ANQGSEA. The CDR3 runs to 10 residues. V lost 5 bases and J 7 bases, leaving 5 bases between the germline ends. CDR3 DNA sequence: TGCAGCGTTTCCATCGGGGAGCTGTTTTTT. This codes for CSVSIGELFF.

The rearrangement joins TRBV6-1 to TRBJ2-3, with 9 bases that match TRBD2. CDR1 MNHNS and CDR2 SASEGT come from the germline V gene. Trimming removed 2 bases from V and 2 bases from J; junction bases left unmatched: 2. The CDR3 has 15 amino acids. In nucleotides, the CDR3 is TGTGCCAGCAGTGAACTAGCGGGAAACACAGATACGCAGTATTTT. The encoded protein is CASSELAGNTDTQYF.

This clonotype has more than one count but fewer than ten. At one end, the junction sequence differs from germline, possibly due to a read error. The chain combines TRBV4-2 with TRBJ1-6, with 8 bases fitting TRBD1. Germline V gene sequence: CDR1 LGHNA, CDR2 YNFKEQ. The CDR3 extends over 16 amino acids. CDR3 loop: CASRRIGQGHNSPLHF. The CDR3 nucleotides read TGTGCTAGCAGGAGGATCGGACAGGGCCATAATTCACCCCTCCACTTT.

This clonotype was seen only a few times. The chain joins TRBV7-9 to TRBJ2-1; 8 bases map to TRBD1. The CDR3 is 14 amino acids. V was clipped by 6 bases and J by 10 bases; unmatched bases: 11. Germline V gene sequence: CDR1 SEHNR, CDR2 FQNEAQ (reference sequence). For the CDR3, the DNA is TGTGCCAGCAGTTACGGACAGGGCCTCGGGGAGCAGTTCTTC. Protein product: CASSYGQGLGEQFF. The full variable domain, completed using reference TRBV7-9 and TRBJ2-1, is DTGVSQNPRHKITKRGQNVTFRCDPISEHNRLYWYRQTLGQGPEFLTYFQNEAQLEKSRLLSDRFSAERPKGSFSTLEIQRTEQGDSAMYLCASSYGQGLGEQFFGPGTRLTVL.

The chain joins TRBV6-5 to TRBJ1-2, with 9 bases fitting TRBD1. Germline trimming cut 5 bases from V and 2 bases from J; bases unmatched to any gene: 12. The CDR3 loop spans 17 amino acids. Germline V gene data show CDR1 as MNHEY and CDR2 as SVGAGI. The chain's CDR3 is CASSEGMGTGLNYGYTF. The CDR3 DNA reads as TGTGCCAGCAGTGAAGGGATGGGGACAGGGCTGAACTATGGCTACACCTTC.

The chain carries TRBV29-1 and TRBJ2-2; the D gene is possibly TRBD1 (7 bases). CDR3 length: 14 residues. Trimming pared 3 bases from V and 7 bases from J, leaving 15 bases between. Germline CDR1 reads SQVTM; CDR2 reads ANQGSEA. The CDR3 region is CSVDLTGTGGELFF. Here the CDR3 DNA reads TGCAGCGTTGACCTGACAGGGACTGGCGGGGAGCTGTTTTTT.

This clonotype was counted a few times. The rearrangement links TRBV28 to TRBJ1-2; D is unresolved. Germline CDR1 MDHEN, CDR2 SYDVKM. The CDR3 loop spans 16 amino acids. Trimming left V 5 bases short and J 7 bases short, with 23 bases between. The CDR3 sequence: CASSQKVRLSKGGYTF. CDR3 bases: TGTGCCAGCAGTCAAAAGGTTCGGCTCTCCAAGGGTGGCTACACCTTC.

Notes on this clonotype: A read error may account for a junction end that differs from germline. The chain couples TRBV7-9 to TRBJ2-5, with 11 bases fitting TRBD2. The germline CDR1 and CDR2 sequences are SEHNR and FQNEAQ (reference sequence). The CDR3 has 19 amino acids. Written as DNA, the CDR3 is TGTCCCAGCAGCCCCGACTGGGGGACTAGCGGTTACTTCCAAGAGACCCAGTACTTC. Its translation is CPSSPDWGTSGYFQETQYF.

This sequence joins TRBV5-5 and TRBJ1-1; D is possibly TRBD1 (6 bases). The CDR3 length is 16 residues. V lost 5 bases and J 0 bases, leaving 17 bases between the germline ends. Germline CDR1 SGHKS, CDR2 YYEKEE (reference sequence). The DNA of the CDR3 is TGTGCCAGCAGTGAAACCCCGACAGGCTTGAACACTGAAGCTTTCTTT. It translates to CASSETPTGLNTEAFF.